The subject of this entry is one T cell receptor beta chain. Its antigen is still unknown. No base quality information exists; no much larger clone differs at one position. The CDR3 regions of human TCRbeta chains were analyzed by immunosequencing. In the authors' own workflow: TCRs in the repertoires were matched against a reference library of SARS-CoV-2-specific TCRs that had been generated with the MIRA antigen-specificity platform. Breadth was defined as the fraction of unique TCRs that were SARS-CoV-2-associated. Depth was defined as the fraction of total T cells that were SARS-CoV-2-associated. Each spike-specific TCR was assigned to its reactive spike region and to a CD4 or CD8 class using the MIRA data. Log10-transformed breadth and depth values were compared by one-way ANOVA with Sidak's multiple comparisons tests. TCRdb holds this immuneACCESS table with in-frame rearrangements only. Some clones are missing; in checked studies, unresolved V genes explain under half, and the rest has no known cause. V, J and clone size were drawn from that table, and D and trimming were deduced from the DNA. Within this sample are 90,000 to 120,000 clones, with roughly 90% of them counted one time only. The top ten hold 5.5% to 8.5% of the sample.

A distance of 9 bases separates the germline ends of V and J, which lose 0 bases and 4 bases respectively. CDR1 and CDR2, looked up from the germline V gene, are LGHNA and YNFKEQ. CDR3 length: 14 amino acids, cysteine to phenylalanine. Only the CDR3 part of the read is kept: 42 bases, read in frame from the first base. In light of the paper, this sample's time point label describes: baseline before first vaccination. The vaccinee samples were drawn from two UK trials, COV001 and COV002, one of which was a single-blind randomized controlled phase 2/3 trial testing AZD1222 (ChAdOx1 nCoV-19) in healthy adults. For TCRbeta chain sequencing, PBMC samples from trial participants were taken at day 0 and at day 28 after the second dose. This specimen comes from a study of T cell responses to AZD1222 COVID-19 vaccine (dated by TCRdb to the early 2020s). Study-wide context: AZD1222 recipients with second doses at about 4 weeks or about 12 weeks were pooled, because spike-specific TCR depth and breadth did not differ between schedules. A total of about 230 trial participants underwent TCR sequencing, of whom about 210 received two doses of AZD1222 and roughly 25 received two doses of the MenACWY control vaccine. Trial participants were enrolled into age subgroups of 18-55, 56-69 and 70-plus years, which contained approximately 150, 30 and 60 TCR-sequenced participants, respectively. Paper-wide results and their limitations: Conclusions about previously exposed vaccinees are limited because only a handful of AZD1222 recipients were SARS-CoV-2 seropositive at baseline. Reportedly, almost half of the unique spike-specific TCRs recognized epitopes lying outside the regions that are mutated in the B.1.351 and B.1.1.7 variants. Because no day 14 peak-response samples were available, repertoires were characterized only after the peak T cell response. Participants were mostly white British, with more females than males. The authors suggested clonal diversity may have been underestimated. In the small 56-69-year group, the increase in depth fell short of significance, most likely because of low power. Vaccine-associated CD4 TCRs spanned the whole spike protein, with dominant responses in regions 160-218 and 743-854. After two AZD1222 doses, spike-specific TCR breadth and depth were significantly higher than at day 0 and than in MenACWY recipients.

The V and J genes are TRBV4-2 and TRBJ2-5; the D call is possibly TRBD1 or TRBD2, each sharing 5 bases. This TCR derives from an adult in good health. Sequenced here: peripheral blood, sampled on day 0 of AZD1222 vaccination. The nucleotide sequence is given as TGTGCCAGCAGCCAAGATCCGGGGCGAGAGACCCAGTACTTC. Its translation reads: CASSQDPGRETQYF.